The sequence of this TCR beta chain was determined in a study of T-cell reconstitution after alpha-beta-depleted transplantation in children. During its preparation, the TCRbeta library received unique molecular identifiers. TCRdb itself ran the PCR reads through MiXCR, one entry per CDR3 protein. Of around 680,000 distinct CDR3 sequences detected, 15% to 20% appear once; the ten largest clones hold 1.1%. Many counts were recorded for this clonotype. The source material was PBMCs from the stem cell graft donor, sampled from the stem cell graft. The sequence was collected from a human donor who donated a stem cell graft to a child with acute myeloid leukemia.

The CDR3 here is CASSYSKVWDRYTGELFF. CDR3 nucleotide sequence: TGTGCCAGCAGTTACTCGAAGGTCTGGGACCGATACACCGGGGAGCTGTTTTTT. This chain connects TRBV6-5 to TRBJ2-2; tentatively, D is TRBD1 or TRBD2 (5 bases each). V lost 0 bases and J 3 bases, leaving 17 bases between the germline ends. Germline values: CDR1 MNHEY, CDR2 SVGAGI. CDR3 length equals 18 residues.